The TCR beta chain described here comes from a study of OX40 agonist ivuxolimab in advanced cancers. Study-level background: Ivuxolimab, which targeted the costimulatory receptor OX40 (CD134), was an agonistic, fully human IgG2 monoclonal antibody. Intravenous ivuxolimab was administered to patients every 2 weeks at six dose levels: 0.01, 0.1, 0.3, 1.5, 3 and 10 mg/kg. Of the 52 patients in dose escalation, about 20 had hepatocellular carcinoma, some 15 had melanoma, 9 had renal cell carcinoma and 9 had head and neck cancer. The dose-escalation cohort was approximately 83% male with a mean age of about 60 years, ranging from roughly 23 to 80. Prior anti-PD-1, anti-PD-L1 or anti-CTLA-4 therapy was permitted, and roughly two fifths of dose-escalation patients had received checkpoint inhibitors. Three dose-escalation patients achieved partial responses, one with hepatocellular carcinoma and two with cutaneous melanoma. The purpose of peripheral TCRbeta sequencing was to test whether ivuxolimab changed TCR sequence diversity and led to clonal T-cell expansion. The paper reports the monotherapy dose-escalation portion (N of about 47 patients) of the phase I ivuxolimab trial.

For this clone: Its specific antigen is unknown. Nothing much larger sits one base from this clone, and base qualities are not available.

For sequencing of the TCRbeta CDR3 region, genomic DNA was extracted from the sorted cells. The immunoSEQ Assay was used for sequencing of TCRbeta CDR3 regions. The table comes from immuneACCESS by way of TCRdb, which keeps in-frame sequences with V and J called. Part of the clones is missing from these tables; in studies checked, under half for an unresolved V gene and the rest for unknown reasons. This sample holds about 27,000 clones; 88% were observed only once. The ten biggest clones cover less than 25% of the sample. Broader findings and caveats from the paper: Partial responders in the 0.1-3.0 mg/kg groups had among the lowest normalized peripheral clonal expansion, especially among CD8+ T cells. Clonal expansion of both CD4+ and CD8+ blood T cells was observed from baseline to week 6 at doses 0.1 to 3.0 mg/kg. After ivuxolimab, more expanded clones were found on average in CD8+ T cells than in CD4+ T cells. The antigen specificity of the peripheral T cells that underwent clonal expansion was not determined. Low levels of normalized T-cell clonal expansion were also shown by some nonresponding patients.

V is pruned by 5 bases and J by 5 bases, leaving 6 bases of the junction without a gene match. CDR1 and CDR2 were assigned from the germline V gene (reference sequence) as SEHNR and FQNEAQ. From cysteine to phenylalanine, the CDR3 is 14 amino acids long. The read is trimmed to its CDR3 DNA, 42 bases read in frame from base 1. Patients with autoimmune disease history or receiving systemic immunosuppression were excluded from the trial. Peripheral blood for TCR sequencing was drawn from every dose cohort at baseline, at cycle 4 day 1 and at cycle 7 day 1. Samples came from an open-label, multicenter, first-in-human phase I dose-escalation trial of ivuxolimab. Adults with locally advanced or metastatic melanoma, renal cell carcinoma, hepatocellular carcinoma or head and neck squamous cell carcinoma were enrolled in the trial. Before TCR sequencing, CD4+ T cells and CD8+ T cells from peripheral blood were sorted into separate populations.

This TCR derives from an adult with an advanced solid tumor such as melanoma, head and neck, liver or kidney cancer. The rearrangement combines TRBV7-9 with TRBJ2-7; 10 middle bases align to TRBD1. The sample consisted of CD4+ or CD8+ T cells sorted from blood, taken in a trial of the OX40 agonist ivuxolimab. CDR3 reads: CASSRDGQGDEQYF. DNA sequence: TGTGCCAGCAGCCGCGATGGACAGGGGGACGAGCAGTACTTC.